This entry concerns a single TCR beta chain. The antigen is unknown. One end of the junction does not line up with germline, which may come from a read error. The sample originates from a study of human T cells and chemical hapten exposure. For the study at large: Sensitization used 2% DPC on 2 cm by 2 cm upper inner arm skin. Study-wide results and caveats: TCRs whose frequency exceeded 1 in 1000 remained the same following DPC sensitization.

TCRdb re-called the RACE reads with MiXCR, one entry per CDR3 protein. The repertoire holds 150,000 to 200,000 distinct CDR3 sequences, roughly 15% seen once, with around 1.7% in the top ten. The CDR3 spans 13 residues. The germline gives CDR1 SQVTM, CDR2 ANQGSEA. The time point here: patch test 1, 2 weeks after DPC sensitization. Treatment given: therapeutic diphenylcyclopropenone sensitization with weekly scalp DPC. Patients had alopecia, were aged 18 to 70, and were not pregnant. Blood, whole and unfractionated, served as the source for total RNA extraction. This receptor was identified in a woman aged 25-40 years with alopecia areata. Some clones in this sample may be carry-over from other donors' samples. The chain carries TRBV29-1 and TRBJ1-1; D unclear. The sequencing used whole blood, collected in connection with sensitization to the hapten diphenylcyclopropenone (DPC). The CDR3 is CSARWRTNTGAFF. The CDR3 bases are TGCAGCGCCCGATGGAGGACGAACACTGGAGCTTTCTTT.